This section outlines one TCR beta chain sequence together with its context. The antigen is undetermined. These data are taken from a study of T cell repertoires in cytomegalovirus infection. Study background: Used in the study were CMV epitopes, some recently identified and HLA-C-restricted, others well-studied and HLA-B-restricted. Public TCR beta signatures marked donors with CMV infection and the matching HLA.

TCRdb re-called the reads with MiXCR, one entry per CDR3 protein. The sample lists fewer than 650,000 distinct CDR3 sequences, 40% occurring once. Source: cultured PBMCs, taken from culture after CMV antigen stimulation. This TCR was sampled from a human donor in good health (CMV status not recorded). Some clones in this sample may be carry-over from other donors' samples.

The DNA for the CDR3 is TGTGCCAGCAGCCGGACTAGCGGGACCTCCTACGAGCAGTACTTC. Its translation: CASSRTSGTSYEQYF. The chain is built from TRBV7-2 and TRBJ2-7, with 12 bases identical to TRBD2. Germline CDR1 is SGHTA and CDR2 is FQGNSA. V lost 5 bases to trimming and J lost 0 bases; unmatched junction nucleotides: 2. The CDR3 covers 15 residues.